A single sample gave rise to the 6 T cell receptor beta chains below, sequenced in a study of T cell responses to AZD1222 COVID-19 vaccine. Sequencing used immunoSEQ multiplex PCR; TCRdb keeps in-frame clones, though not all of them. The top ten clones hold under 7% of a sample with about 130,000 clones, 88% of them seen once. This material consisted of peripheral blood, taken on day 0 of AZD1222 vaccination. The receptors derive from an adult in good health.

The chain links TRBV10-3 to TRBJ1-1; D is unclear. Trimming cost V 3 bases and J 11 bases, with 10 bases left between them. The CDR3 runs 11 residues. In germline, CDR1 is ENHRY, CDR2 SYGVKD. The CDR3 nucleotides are TGTGCCATCAGTGATGGGCCGGAGGCTTTCTTT. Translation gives CAISDGPEAFF.

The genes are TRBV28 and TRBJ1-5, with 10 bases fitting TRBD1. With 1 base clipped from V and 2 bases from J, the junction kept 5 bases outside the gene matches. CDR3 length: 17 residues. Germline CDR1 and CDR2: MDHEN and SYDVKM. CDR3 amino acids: CASSLSPGTGGNQPQHF. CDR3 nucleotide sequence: TGTGCCAGCAGTTTATCCCCCGGGACAGGGGGCAATCAGCCCCAGCATTTT.

As DNA, the CDR3 is TGTGCCAGCAGGAAAGGACAGGGGGTTCCTTTAGAAAAACTGTTTTTT. Amino acid sequence: CASRKGQGVPLEKLFF. The chain employs TRBV11-2 and TRBJ1-4; 10 nucleotides match TRBD1. With V trimmed by 6 bases and J by 8 bases, 12 bases remained unmatched. CDR1 is SGHAT, CDR2 FQNNGV, per germline. The CDR3 is 16 amino acids.

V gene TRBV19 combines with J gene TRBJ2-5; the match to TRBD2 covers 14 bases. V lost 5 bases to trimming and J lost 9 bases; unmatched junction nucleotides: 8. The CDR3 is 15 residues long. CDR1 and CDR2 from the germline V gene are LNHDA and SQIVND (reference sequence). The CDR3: CASSSGLAGAVAQYF. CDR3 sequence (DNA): TGTGCCAGTAGTTCGGGACTAGCGGGGGCGGTGGCCCAGTACTTC.

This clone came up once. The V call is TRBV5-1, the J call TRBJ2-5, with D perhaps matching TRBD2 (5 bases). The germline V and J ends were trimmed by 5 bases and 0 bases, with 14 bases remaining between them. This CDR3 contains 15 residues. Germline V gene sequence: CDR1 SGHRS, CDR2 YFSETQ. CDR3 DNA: TGCGCCAGCAGTTCGGTGACGGGGAACCAAGAGACCCAGTACTTC. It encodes CASSSVTGNQETQYF.

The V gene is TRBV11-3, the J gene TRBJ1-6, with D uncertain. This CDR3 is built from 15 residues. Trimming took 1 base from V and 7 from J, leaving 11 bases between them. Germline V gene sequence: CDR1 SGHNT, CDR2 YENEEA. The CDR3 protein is CASSLGWASNSPLHF. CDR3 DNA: TGTGCCAGCAGCTTAGGTTGGGCCTCGAATTCACCCCTCCACTTT.